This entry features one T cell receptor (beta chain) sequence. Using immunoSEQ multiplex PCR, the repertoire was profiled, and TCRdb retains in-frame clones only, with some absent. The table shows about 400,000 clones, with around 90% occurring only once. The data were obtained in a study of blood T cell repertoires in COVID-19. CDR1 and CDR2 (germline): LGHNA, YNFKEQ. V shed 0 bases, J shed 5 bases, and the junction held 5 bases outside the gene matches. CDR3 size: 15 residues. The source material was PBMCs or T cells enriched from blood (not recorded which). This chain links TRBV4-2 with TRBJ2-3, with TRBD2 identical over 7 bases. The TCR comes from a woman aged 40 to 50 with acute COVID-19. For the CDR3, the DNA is TGTGCCAGCAGCCAAGAAGCGGGAAGCCTAGATACGCAGTATTTT. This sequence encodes CASSQEAGSLDTQYF.